Below are 29 T cell receptor beta chains sequenced from a single sample in a study of T cells after yellow fever vaccination. A single record per CDR3 protein comes from TCRdb applying MiXCR to the 5' RACE reads. This repertoire shows some 320,000 distinct CDR3 sequences, approximately 4% found once; its top ten account for approximately 20%. Specimen: PBMCs, collected 15 days after the yellow fever booster vaccination. These receptors were taken from a man younger than 35 who received the YFV17D yellow fever vaccine.

The sample holds many counts of this clonotype. The CDR3 spells CAISQGTSTDTQYF. In DNA, the CDR3 is TGTGCCATCAGTCAGGGAACTAGCACAGATACGCAGTATTTT. The chain recombines TRBV10-3 with TRBJ2-3; a possible D gene is TRBD1 (5 bases). The CDR3 is made up of 14 amino acids. Deletions cut 5 bases from V and 0 bases from J, with 9 bases between. From germline, CDR1 is ENHRY and CDR2 SYGVKD.

The genes are TRBV11-2 and TRBJ2-5; 12 bases line up with TRBD2. CDR3 length equals 16 residues. Looked up from germline, CDR1 is SGHAT and CDR2 is FQNNGV. The trim removed 5 bases at V and 5 bases at J, leaving 9 bases unmatched. The CDR3 here is CASSARTSGAGETQYF. In DNA, the CDR3 is TGTGCCAGCAGCGCGAGGACTAGCGGGGCGGGGGAGACCCAGTACTTC.

This clonotype was seen ten or more times. The V gene is TRBV7-6, the J gene TRBJ2-5; D is possibly TRBD1 or TRBD2 (5 bases each). Per the germline V gene, CDR1 is SGHVS and CDR2 is FNYEAQ. Between the trimmed V and J ends, which lost 7 bases and 5 bases, there was a span of 20 bases. This CDR3 comprises 15 residues. The CDR3 coding sequence is TGTGCCAGCACCCCCGCCCCCCGGGGCCAGGAGACCCAGTACTTC. Translating it yields CASTPAPRGQETQYF.

The chain combines TRBV28 with TRBJ1-3; D may be TRBD1 (5 bases). Trimming pared 3 bases from V and 0 bases from J, leaving 9 bases between. The CDR3 is 15 amino acids. Germline V gene data show CDR1 as MDHEN and CDR2 as SYDVKM. The CDR3 region is CASSLGTVSGNTIYF. The CDR3 DNA sequence: TGTGCCAGCAGTTTGGGGACGGTCTCTGGAAACACCATATATTTT.

This clonotype was counted only a few times. J is TRBJ1-1 and V is TRBV20-1, with TRBD1 as a possible D gene (5 bases). The V gene lost 2 bases and the J gene lost 7 bases, with 17 bases spanning the gap. Germline V gives CDR1 DFQATT, CDR2 SNEGSKA (reference sequence). The CDR3 contains 14 residues. As DNA, the CDR3 is TGCAGTGCTAGAAGTATGCAGGGTGGTATTGAAGCTTTCTTT. Its translation is CSARSMQGGIEAFF.

The V and J genes are TRBV5-1 and TRBJ1-1; maybe TRBD1 (5 bases). There are 14 residues in the CDR3. Looked up from germline, CDR1 is SGHRS and CDR2 is YFSETQ. With 2 bases removed from V and 3 bases from J, the gap between germline ends came to 11 bases. The CDR3 reads CASSFGGEDTEAFF. DNA for the CDR3: TGCGCCAGCAGCTTTGGGGGGGAGGACACTGAAGCTTTCTTT.

A few counts support this clonotype. The rearrangement links TRBV9 to TRBJ2-3, with D maybe TRBD1 (5 bases). The germline V gene encodes CDR1 SGDLS and CDR2 YYNGEE. CDR3 length: 13 residues. V shed 3 bases and J shed 3 bases, with 8 bases lying between them. CDR3 in amino acids: CASSGRQTDTQYF. The CDR3 region has the DNA TGTGCCAGCAGCGGGCGACAGACAGATACGCAGTATTTT.

This clonotype was seen ten or more times. This sequence joins TRBV12-3 or TRBV12-4 and TRBJ1-3, with D maybe TRBD1 (5 bases). V lost 3 bases, J lost 0 bases, and 12 bases lay in between. The CDR3 extends over 16 amino acids. CDR3 residues: CASSLGDPRSGNTIYF. CDR3 coding DNA: TGTGCCAGCAGTTTGGGGGACCCCCGCTCTGGAAACACCATATATTTT.

This clonotype appeared many times. This chain connects TRBV20-1 to TRBJ2-2, with D possibly TRBD2 on 5 matching bases. The CDR3 is 14 amino acids. V dropped 5 bases and J dropped 1 base, with 11 bases sitting between them. Germline-derived CDR1 and CDR2 are DFQATT and SNEGSKA (reference sequence). The CDR3 sequence is CSAPTTGNTGELFF. The DNA for the CDR3 is TGCAGTGCTCCGACTACTGGGAACACCGGGGAGCTGTTTTTT.

The chain couples TRBV20-1 to TRBJ1-6; D perhaps matches TRBD1 (5 bases). The germline CDR1 and CDR2 sequences are DFQATT and SNEGSKA (reference sequence). Trimming shortened V by 0 bases and J by 3 bases, and 12 bases separated the two germline ends. This CDR3 comprises 16 residues. CDR3 sequence reads: CSARDLLQGYNSPLHF. The CDR3 DNA sequence: TGCAGTGCTAGAGATCTTCTCCAGGGCTATAATTCACCCCTCCACTTT.

This clonotype was observed many times. The V call is TRBV6-1, the J call TRBJ1-1, with 10 bases fitting TRBD1. The CDR3 contains 14 residues. J lost 6 bases, V lost 8 bases, and 9 bases had no gene match. Looked up from germline, CDR1 is MNHNS and CDR2 is SASEGT. Here the CDR3 reads CASGPGQGLAEAFF. The CDR3 DNA is TGTGCCAGCGGACCGGGACAGGGGTTGGCTGAAGCTTTCTTT.

This clonotype was recorded many times. V gene TRBV5-1 combines with J gene TRBJ2-5; TRBD1 matches 8 bases. CDR1 is SGHRS and CDR2 is YFSETQ in the germline V gene. The CDR3 consists of 14 residues. V was pared by 7 bases and J by 2 bases, with 7 bases of the junction left unmatched. The CDR3, as DNA: TGCGCCAGCGCCCCGGGACAGGAGCAAGAGACCCAGTACTTC. Its protein is CASAPGQEQETQYF.

The chain carries TRBV30 and TRBJ1-6, with unresolved D. CDR1 is GTSNPN, CDR2 SVGIG, per germline (reference sequence). V shed 3 bases and J shed 6 bases, with 9 bases lying between them. The CDR3 is 13 residues long. The CDR3 loop reads CAWSEIPNSPLHF. In DNA form, the CDR3 reads TGTGCCTGGAGCGAGATACCTAATTCACCCCTCCACTTT.

This clonotype was found many times. V gene TRBV7-6 combines with J gene TRBJ2-3; D not resolved. Germline V gene lookup returns CDR1 SGHVS and CDR2 FNYEAQ. Trimming stripped 4 bases from V and 8 bases from J, with 22 bases between. This CDR3 has 16 amino acids. For the CDR3, the DNA is TGTGCCAGCAGCTCCTTCTCCCTCACCAGCACAACTACGCAGTATTTT. This sequence encodes CASSSFSLTSTTTQYF.

This clonotype was found a few times. The gene calls are TRBV18 and TRBJ2-2; D possibly corresponds to TRBD2 (6 bases). Trimming cost V 6 bases and J 4 bases, with 18 bases left between them. Germline-derived CDR1 and CDR2 are KGHSH and LQKENI. CDR3 length equals 16 residues. The DNA of the CDR3 is TGTGCCAGCTCTCCCCCGAGCGCCGGGAGCACCGGGGAGCTGTTTTTT. Translated: CASSPPSAGSTGELFF.

This clonotype was picked up a small number of times. V gene TRBV6-2 or TRBV6-3 combines with J gene TRBJ2-1, with 10 positions matching TRBD1. The CDR3 totals 15 residues. Germline trimming cut 5 bases from V and 3 bases from J; bases unmatched to any gene: 4. Germline V CDR1 and CDR2: MNHEY, SVGEGT. CDR3 DNA: TGTGCCAGCAGTACCGGGACAGGGGTCTACAATGAGCAGTTCTTC. Translating gives CASSTGTGVYNEQFF.

This clonotype was picked up many times. The V gene is TRBV5-1, the J gene TRBJ2-6; D is unresolved. The CDR3 is made up of 16 amino acids. Trimming cost V 3 bases and J 2 bases, with 12 bases left between them. CDR1 and CDR2 from the germline V gene are SGHRS and YFSETQ. The CDR3 protein is CASSYPPPAGANVLTF. Here the CDR3 DNA reads TGCGCCAGCAGCTACCCCCCGCCGGCTGGGGCCAACGTCCTGACTTTC.

This clonotype was counted at least ten times. The gene calls are TRBV20-1 and TRBJ2-7, with D hard to call. The CDR3 totals 14 residues. CDR1 and CDR2 (germline): DFQATT, SNEGSKA (reference sequence). Trimming pared 0 bases from V and 0 bases from J, leaving 9 bases between. CDR3 in amino acids: CSAREHISSYEQYV. CDR3 coding DNA: TGCAGTGCTAGAGAGCATATCAGCTCCTACGAGCAGTACGTC.

Many counts were recorded for this clonotype. The chain employs TRBV10-3 and TRBJ1-3; D not certain. CDR1 is ENHRY and CDR2 is SYGVKD in the germline V gene. V lost 0 bases to trimming and J lost 0 bases, with 9 bases between them. CDR3 length: 16 residues. Here the CDR3 DNA reads TGTGCCATCAGTGAGTCGCGGCCAAACTCTGGAAACACCATATATTTT. This sequence encodes CAISESRPNSGNTIYF.

This clonotype has a count of ten or more. V and J are TRBV7-2 and TRBJ1-5; D perhaps matches TRBD1 (5 bases). Germline V lookup: CDR1 SGHTA, CDR2 FQGNSA. V was cut by 1 base and J by 0 bases, with 10 bases left in between. The CDR3 contains 16 residues. CDR3 bases: TGTGCCAGCAGCTTAGTAGGCGGACATAGCAATCAGCCCCAGCATTTT. Protein sequence: CASSLVGGHSNQPQHF.

This clonotype was seen a few times. The V call is TRBV5-8, the J call TRBJ2-1; TRBD1 matches at 8 bases. Germline trimming cut 2 bases from V and 3 bases from J; bases unmatched to any gene: 7. CDR1 and CDR2 (germline): SGHTS, YDEGEE. CDR3 length equals 16 residues. CDR3 sequence reads: CASSLFGGQVYNEQFF. CDR3 DNA sequence: TGTGCCAGCAGCTTATTTGGGGGACAGGTCTACAATGAGCAGTTCTTC.

This clonotype was counted at least ten times. CDR3 sequence: CAWSEGTYGYTF. The CDR3 nucleotides read TGTGCCTGGAGTGAGGGGACCTATGGCTACACCTTC. This chain uses TRBV30 with TRBJ1-2, with a tentative D call TRBD1 (5 bases). Trimming left V 1 base short and J 4 bases short, with 7 bases between. Germline CDR1 reads GTSNPN; CDR2 reads SVGIG (reference sequence). This CDR3 is 12 amino acids long.

This clonotype has at least ten counts. The rearrangement joins TRBV20-1 to TRBJ1-5; D is ambiguous. The CDR3 is made up of 14 amino acids. The germline V and J ends were trimmed by 0 bases and 3 bases, with 9 bases remaining between them. Per the germline V gene, CDR1 is DFQATT and CDR2 is SNEGSKA (reference sequence). CDR3 loop: CSARDPPVNQPQHF. The CDR3 region has the DNA TGCAGTGCTAGAGATCCACCGGTCAATCAGCCCCAGCATTTT.

This clonotype has just a few counts. The chain links TRBV18 to TRBJ2-7; possible D gene TRBD1, 5 bases. The CDR3 extends over 13 amino acids. Germline V gives CDR1 KGHSH, CDR2 LQKENI. Deletions cut 3 bases from V and 5 bases from J, with 11 bases between. The CDR3, as DNA: TGTGCCAGCTCACCGGACACATCCCACGAGCAGTACGTC. This sequence encodes CASSPDTSHEQYV.

This clonotype was counted between two and nine times. V is TRBV6-1 and J is TRBJ2-3; D remains unclear. CDR3 length: 15 amino acids. Trimming stripped 1 base from V and 0 bases from J, with 8 bases between. Germline loops: CDR1 MNHNS, CDR2 SASEGT. CDR3 protein: CASSEGPSSTDTQYF. The CDR3 DNA reads TGTGCCAGCAGTGAAGGGCCCAGTAGCACAGATACGCAGTATTTT.

The genes are TRBV6-6 and TRBJ2-2; 8 bases fit TRBD2. The trim removed 2 bases at V and 7 bases at J, leaving 3 bases unmatched. The length of the CDR3 is 14 residues. Germline V lookup: CDR1 MNHNY, CDR2 SVGAGI (reference sequence). The CDR3 here is CASSYPRGGGELFF. The CDR3 nucleotides read TGTGCCAGCAGTTACCCTCGGGGGGGCGGGGAGCTGTTTTTT.

The chain combines TRBV9 with TRBJ2-1; the match to TRBD2 covers 7 bases. V was clipped by 4 bases and J by 7 bases; unmatched bases: 11. The CDR3 consists of 15 residues. From germline, CDR1 is SGDLS and CDR2 YYNGEE. The chain's CDR3 is CASSLLLGGTNEQFF. The CDR3 bases are TGTGCCAGCAGCCTCCTCCTCGGGGGGACTAATGAGCAGTTCTTC.

This clonotype was counted between two and nine times. The gene calls are TRBV20-1 and TRBJ1-5, with unresolved D. The CDR3 has 14 amino acids. Germline CDR1 reads DFQATT; CDR2 reads SNEGSKA (reference sequence). The V and J ends lost 3 bases and 2 bases respectively, with 11 bases between them. This CDR3 reads CSASLQRGNQPQHF. The CDR3 coding sequence is TGCAGTGCTAGCTTACAGAGGGGCAATCAGCCCCAGCATTTT.

This clonotype was seen a handful of times. V and J are TRBV19 and TRBJ2-5; 10 bases fit TRBD2. V dropped 10 bases and J dropped 4; count of bases not matched to a gene: 12. The germline V gene encodes CDR1 LNHDA and CDR2 SQIVND (reference sequence). The CDR3 is made up of 15 amino acids. The CDR3 spells CATTTSGALGETQYF. CDR3 bases: TGTGCCACCACCACTAGCGGGGCTTTGGGAGAGACCCAGTACTTC.